The T cell receptor beta chain under discussion was sequenced for a study of technical replicates of blood from several donors. Generated by immunoSEQ multiplex PCR, the TCRdb table keeps only in-frame clones and is missing some. The repertoire holds tens of thousands of clones, with around nine tenths as singletons. With 7 bases removed from V and 0 bases from J, the gap between germline ends came to 12 bases. Germline V gene sequence: CDR1 SGDLS, CDR2 YYNGEE. The CDR3 contains 14 residues. The TCR comes from a human donor in good health. Some clones in this sample may be carry-over from other donors' samples. The V gene is TRBV9, the J gene TRBJ2-3; TRBD2 might be the D (5 bases). Material for sequencing was PBMCs. CDR3 amino acids: CASASGPSTDTQYF. The CDR3 DNA is TGTGCCAGCGCCAGCGGTCCTAGCACAGATACGCAGTATTTT.